Listed below are T cell receptor beta chains from one sample, sequenced in a study of T-cell reconstitution after alpha-beta-depleted transplantation in children. TCRdb reprocessed the PCR reads via MiXCR and lists one record per CDR3 protein. The table shows hundreds of thousands of distinct CDR3 sequences, with about 16% occurring only once. Material: PBMCs from the stem cell graft donor, obtained from the stem cell graft. Receptors were obtained from a human donor who donated a stem cell graft to a child with acute lymphoblastic leukemia. Each CDR3 is given with its conserved first and last residue.

V	CDR3
TRBV14	CASSQPGLAGGIGELFF
TRBV30	CAWKLGPSYNEQFF
TRBV29-1	CSGGRQGAYNEQFF
TRBV7-2	CASSLNQGDNEQFF
TRBV6-4	CASSHNRAGAMSSNQPQHF
TRBV7-6	CASSLARRQGYYEQYF
TRBV7-8	CASSFSGKRSNQPQHF
TRBV9	CASSVGEPSHPRYGYTF
TRBV7-3	CASSSRGLAGGNEQFF
TRBV4-1	CASSRVTGTANQPQHF
TRBV5-1	CASSRQGMRDGEQFF
TRBV4-1	CASSQSEGPNTIYF
TRBV10-2	CASSESRQGSYEQYF
TRBV12-3/TRBV12-4	CASSVTQETQYF
TRBV19	CASSIGQSSYEQYF
TRBV20-1	CSARAGTGNTIYF
TRBV10-2	CASSDSVMAGVTHNEQFF
TRBV5-1	CASSFNYNEQFF
TRBV20-1	CSARSGKTSSYNEQFF
TRBV6-2/TRBV6-3	CASWLRGKDYGYTF
TRBV6-1	CASSDLGASNTEAFF
TRBV27	CASSFGGKNIQYF
TRBV7-9	CASRRLSWDREFHGYTF
TRBV10-1	CASSESLAPYNEQFF
TRBV5-1	CASSADRDTLSNTQYF
TRBV10-3	CAISARDLRNDEQFF
TRBV3-1	CASSQRGSLWADTQYF
TRBV30	CAWSLGGLGVAFF
TRBV29-1	CSVASVGEQFF
TRBV12-3/TRBV12-4	CASSRTGYGLYAEAFF
TRBV2	CASSEPQRGDTGELFF
TRBV27	CASKGQGYQETQYF
TRBV4-1	CASSRGLDRTDTQYF
TRBV27	CASSLTSGISADTQYF
TRBV20-1	CSARAGSKTKTQYF
TRBV5-1	CASSPTAAAQPRGYTF
TRBV7-9	CASSPGGARAYEQYF
TRBV7-9	CASSERQLDPYGYTF
TRBV5-1	CASSLPGGRQIYEQYF
TRBV12-3/TRBV12-4	CASSLGARDSRVF
TRBV11-2	CASSGLSNEQFF
TRBV5-8	CASSLGQRTMNTEAFF
TRBV15	CATSRGLGEIYNEQFF
TRBV3-1	CASSRTLSSYEQYF
TRBV12-3/TRBV12-4	CASSLTQSYTLHF
TRBV6-1	CASRTPGQGPHGYTF
TRBV5-1	CASSLEGETQYF
TRBV7-9	CASSSPGTSGSYEQFF
TRBV20-1	CSARGTVARQGSYEQYF
TRBV5-1	CASKSTGAGETQYF
TRBV12-3/TRBV12-4	CASSQLADGGEAFF
TRBV4-1	CASSLDEGGSYEQFF
TRBV5-1	CASSLEGPFLHF
TRBV12-3/TRBV12-4	CASSLVWTGTEAFF
TRBV7-3	CASSLITGAGMNTGELFF